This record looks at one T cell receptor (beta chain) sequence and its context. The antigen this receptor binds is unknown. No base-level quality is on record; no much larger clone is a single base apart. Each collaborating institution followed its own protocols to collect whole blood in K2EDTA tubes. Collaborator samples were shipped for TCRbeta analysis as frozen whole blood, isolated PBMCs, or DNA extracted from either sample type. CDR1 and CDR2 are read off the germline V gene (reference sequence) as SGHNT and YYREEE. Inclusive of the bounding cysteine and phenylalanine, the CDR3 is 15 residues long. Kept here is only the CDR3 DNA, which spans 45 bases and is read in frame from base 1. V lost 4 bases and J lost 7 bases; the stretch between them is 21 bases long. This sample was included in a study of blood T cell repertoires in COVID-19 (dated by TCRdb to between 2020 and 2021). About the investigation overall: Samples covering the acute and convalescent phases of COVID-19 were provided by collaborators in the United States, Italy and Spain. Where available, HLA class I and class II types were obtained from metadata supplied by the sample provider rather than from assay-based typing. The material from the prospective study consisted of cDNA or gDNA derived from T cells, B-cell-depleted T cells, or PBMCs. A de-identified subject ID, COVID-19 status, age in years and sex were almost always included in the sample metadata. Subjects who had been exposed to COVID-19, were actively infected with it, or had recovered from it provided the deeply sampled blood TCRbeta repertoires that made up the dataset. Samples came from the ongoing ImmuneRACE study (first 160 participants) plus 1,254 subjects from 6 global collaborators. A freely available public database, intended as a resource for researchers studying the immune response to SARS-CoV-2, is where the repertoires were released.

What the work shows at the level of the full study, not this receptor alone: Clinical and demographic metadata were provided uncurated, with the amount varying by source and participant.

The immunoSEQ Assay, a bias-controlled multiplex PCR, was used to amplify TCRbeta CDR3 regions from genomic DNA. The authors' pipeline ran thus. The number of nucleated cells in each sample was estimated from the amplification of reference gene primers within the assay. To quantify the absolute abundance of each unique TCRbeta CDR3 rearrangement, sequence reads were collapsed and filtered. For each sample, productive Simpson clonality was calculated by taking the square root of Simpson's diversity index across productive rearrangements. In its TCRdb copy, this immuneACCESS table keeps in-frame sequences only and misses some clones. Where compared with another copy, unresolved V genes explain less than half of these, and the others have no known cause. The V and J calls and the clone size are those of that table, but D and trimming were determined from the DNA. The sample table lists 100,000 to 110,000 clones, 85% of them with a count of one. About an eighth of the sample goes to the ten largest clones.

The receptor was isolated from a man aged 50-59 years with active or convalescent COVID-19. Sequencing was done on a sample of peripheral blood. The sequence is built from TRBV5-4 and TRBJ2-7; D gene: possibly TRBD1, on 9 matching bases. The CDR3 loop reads CASSTGGAGGQEQYF. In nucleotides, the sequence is TGTGCCAGCAGCACAGGGGGCGCGGGAGGTCAAGAGCAGTACTTC.